These T cell receptor beta chains were read from a single sample in a study of shared clonotypes between healthy human individuals. Sequencing was performed with immunoSEQ multiplex PCR; in TCRdb, only in-frame clones are kept and a portion is missing. The sample consists of 1.4 million or so clones, around 98.5% of them appearing once. The sample taken for sequencing was naive CD4+ T cells sorted from blood. These receptors all come from a man aged 25 to 40 in good health. Both conserved end residues are part of each CDR3. A D gene is named only where the DNA matches it firmly. Expanded clones get a size class; other rows say once, few or many, or leave the size out.

CASSVGGTQLTEAFF TGTGCCAGCAGCGTCGGGGGTACACAGCTCACTGAAGCTTTCTTT NA TRBJ1-1 NA TRBV9
CASSRDSGAGGANVLTF TGTGCCAGCAGTCGGGACAGCGGCGCGGGGGGGGCCAACGTCCTGACTTTC NA TRBJ2-6 NA TRBV28
CASSQGLAVNQETQYF TGTGCCAGCAGTCAGGGACTAGCGGTTAATCAAGAGACCCAGTACTTC TRBD2 TRBJ2-5 NA TRBV27
CASSLTLDSDTQYF TGTGCCAGCAGCTTAACACTTGATTCAGATACGCAGTATTTT NA TRBJ2-3 NA TRBV7-2
CASSYPTGYPYEQYF TGTGCCAGCAGTTACCCGACAGGGTATCCCTACGAGCAGTACTTC TRBD1 TRBJ2-7 NA TRBV6-5
CASSLVVGTNEKLFF TGCGCCAGCAGCTTGGTTGTAGGCACTAATGAAAAACTGTTTTTT NA TRBJ1-4 NA TRBV5-1
CASSQVSGLFQYF TGCGCCAGCAGCCAAGTTTCTGGACTTTTTCAGTACTTC NA TRBJ2-4 NA TRBV4-1
CASSEGPPADIQYF TGTGCCAGCAGCGAAGGACCCCCTGCGGACATTCAGTACTTC NA TRBJ2-4 NA TRBV9
CASSGRTGAEGGYTF TGTGCCAGCAGCGGACGGACAGGGGCGGAAGGAGGCTACACCTTC TRBD1 TRBJ1-2 once TRBV2
CASSPFPGTEETQYF TGTGCCAGCAGCCCTTTCCCCGGGACAGAAGAGACCCAGTACTTC TRBD1 TRBJ2-5 NA TRBV5-5
CASSEDPTDYGYTF TGTGCCAGCAGTGAAGACCCTACAGACTATGGCTACACCTTC NA TRBJ1-2 NA TRBV6-1
CASSRGISAVGYEQYF TGTGCCAGCAGTCGGGGAATAAGCGCTGTGGGGTACGAGCAGTACTTC NA TRBJ2-7 NA TRBV28
CASSVSGNQPQHF TGTGCCAGTAGTGTATCAGGGAATCAGCCCCAGCATTTT NA TRBJ1-5 NA TRBV19
CASSRTGGPTEAFF TGTGCCAGCTCCCGGACAGGGGGTCCCACTGAAGCTTTCTTT TRBD1 TRBJ1-1 NA TRBV6-5
CASSGTDRADTQYF TGTGCCAGCAGCGGGACAGACAGAGCAGATACGCAGTATTTT TRBD1 TRBJ2-3 NA TRBV27
CASSSAGREGPNTGELFF TGTGCCAGCAGCTCGGCCGGGCGGGAGGGCCCCAACACCGGGGAGCTGTTTTTT TRBD2 TRBJ2-2 NA TRBV5-4
CASSGSGRAWETQYF TGTGCCAGCAGCGGGAGCGGGAGGGCCTGGGAGACCCAGTACTTC TRBD2 TRBJ2-5 NA TRBV5-4
CASSPRIGTSGKHTQYF TGTGCCAGCAGCCCCAGAATCGGGACTAGCGGGAAACATACGCAGTATTTT TRBD2 TRBJ2-3 once TRBV7-9
CASSSWGVNTEAFF TGTGCCAGCAGTTCCTGGGGGGTGAACACTGAAGCTTTCTTT NA TRBJ1-1 NA TRBV6-1
CASSLGTGNHGYTF TGTGCCAGCAGCTTAGGGACAGGGAATCATGGCTACACCTTC TRBD1 TRBJ1-2 NA TRBV7-9
CASSPGLPSTDTQYF TGTGCCAGCAGCCCGGGACTACCTAGCACAGATACGCAGTATTTT TRBD2 TRBJ2-3 NA TRBV4-2
CSVAEGISGNTIYF TGCAGCGTTGCCGAGGGGATCTCTGGAAACACCATATATTTT NA TRBJ1-3 NA TRBV29-1
CASREWTGRELNTEAFF TGTGCCAGCAGGGAGTGGACGGGGCGAGAGTTGAACACTGAAGCTTTCTTT NA TRBJ1-1 NA TRBV5-4
CASSPGGFGYTF TGTGCCAGCTCACCAGGGGGGTTTGGCTACACCTTC NA TRBJ1-2 NA TRBV18
CASRTTRSGIGHTQYF TGCGCCAGCAGAACTACTAGGAGCGGGATTGGACATACGCAGTATTTT TRBD2 TRBJ2-3 NA TRBV5-1
CASSVTSANEQFF TGTGCCAGCAGCGTGACTAGCGCTAATGAGCAGTTCTTC TRBD2 TRBJ2-1 NA TRBV9
CASSPVRSAYEQYF TGTGCCAGCAGCCCCGTTCGGTCCGCCTACGAGCAGTACTTC NA TRBJ2-7 NA TRBV27
CASSRGADFEQYF TGCGCCAGCAGCCGGGGGGCGGATTTCGAGCAGTACTTC NA TRBJ2-7 once TRBV4-3
CASRPGGRGYTF TGTGCCAGCAGGCCGGGAGGCAGGGGCTACACCTTC NA TRBJ1-2 NA TRBV6-1
CASSLGSPREYYEQYF TGTGCCAGCAGCTTGGGTTCCCCAAGAGAGTACTACGAGCAGTACTTC NA TRBJ2-7 once TRBV5-4
CSEGHLSSGNEQFF TGCAGCGAAGGACATCTTTCATCCGGCAATGAGCAGTTCTTC NA TRBJ2-1 NA TRBV29-1
CASSPAPGLYEQYF TGTGCCAGCAGTCCCGCCCCGGGACTGTACGAGCAGTACTTC NA TRBJ2-7 NA TRBV27
CASSENGYEQYF TGTGCCAGCAGTGAGAACGGCTACGAGCAGTACTTC NA TRBJ2-7 NA TRBV6-1
CASSLPGWDEQFF TGTGCCAGCAGCCTACCAGGGTGGGATGAGCAGTTCTTC NA TRBJ2-1 once TRBV5-5
CASSLIRGRNTEAFF TGCGCCAGCAGCTTGATTAGGGGGCGTAACACTGAAGCTTTCTTT TRBD1 TRBJ1-1 NA TRBV5-1
CASSKTGARGSYEQYF TGTGCCAGCAGTAAAACCGGGGCGAGGGGGTCCTACGAGCAGTACTTC NA TRBJ2-7 NA TRBV2
CASSQVQGYGGYTF TGTGCCAGCAGCCAAGTCCAGGGTTACGGTGGCTACACCTTC NA TRBJ1-2 few TRBV14
CASSYIDRDGNTIYF TGTGCCAGCAGTTACATCGACAGGGATGGAAACACCATATATTTT TRBD1 TRBJ1-3 NA TRBV6-6
CASSVGAHTGELFF TGTGCCAGCAGTGTAGGGGCGCACACCGGGGAGCTGTTTTTT NA TRBJ2-2 NA TRBV2
CASSVLEREVEQFF TGTGCCAGCAGCGTTCTTGAGAGGGAAGTGGAGCAGTTCTTC NA TRBJ2-1 NA TRBV9
CASSIYSGSDEQFF TGTGCCAGTAGTATCTATAGCGGGAGCGATGAGCAGTTCTTC TRBD2 TRBJ2-1 NA TRBV19
CASSPLDTNYGYTF TGTGCCAGCTCACCCCTGGACACGAACTATGGCTACACCTTC NA TRBJ1-2 NA TRBV18
CASSLTGGFDEQYF TGTGCCAGCAGCTTAACGGGGGGCTTCGACGAGCAGTACTTC NA TRBJ2-7 NA TRBV11-1
CASSETGQGAEAFF TGTGCCAGCAGTGAAACAGGACAGGGTGCTGAAGCTTTCTTT TRBD1 TRBJ1-1 once TRBV2
CASGTWTGVVGGANVLTF TGTGCCAGCGGAACGTGGACAGGGGTGGTCGGTGGGGCCAACGTCCTGACTTTC TRBD1 TRBJ2-6 NA TRBV28